This paragraph covers one TCR beta chain sequence. Its specificity is unknown. Looked up from germline, CDR1 is KGHDR and CDR2 is SFDVKD. The CDR3 consists of 14 residues. Trimming took 5 bases from V and 6 from J, leaving 15 bases between them. The sequenced cases were selected for having the highest brain T cell transcript signatures. Before surgery, patients took at least one anti-epileptic drug. This table comes from immunoSEQ multiplex PCR, and its TCRdb copy is limited to in-frame clones, with some not included. The sample records several thousand clones, around 73% being singletons. The sample originates from a study of brain T cells in children with intractable seizures. Study results and limitations: Absence of clones before surgery may stem from lower sequencing depth. Each case's top public CDR3 resembled known HCMV, EBV or influenza A CDR3s. Patients' HCMV serostatus was unknown; virus specificity rests on CDR3 similarity alone.

This clonotype originated in a boy in the first two years of life with tuberous sclerosis and intractable seizures. The sample consisted of resected brain tissue, taken at surgery. The chain has TRBV24-1 and TRBJ1-2, with D possibly TRBD1 on 5 matching bases. The CDR3: CATSGDSRIDGYTF. The DNA for the CDR3 is TGTGCCACCAGTGGGGACTCCAGAATCGATGGCTACACCTTC.